This TCR beta chain was recovered during a study of blood T cell repertoires in COVID-19. At the level of the study: T cells, B-cell-depleted T cells, or PBMCs provided the cDNA or gDNA that served as material.

In the authors' workflow: For nucleated cells, counts were estimated from reference gene primer amplification. Here immunoSEQ multiplex PCR was the method, and the copy in TCRdb shows in-frame clones only, minus some. V, J and clone size were drawn from that table, and D and trimming were deduced from the DNA. The sample yields 100,000 to 150,000 clones, about 80% seen once. This CDR3 has 14 amino acids. CDR1 and CDR2 from the germline V gene are LGHDT and YNNKEL (reference sequence). V lost 0 bases and J lost 6, with 11 bases in between. In this sample, this clone turned up a few times. The chain employs TRBV3-1 (or the pseudogene TRBV3-2) and TRBJ1-1, with D perhaps matching TRBD1 (6 bases). What was sequenced was peripheral blood. The sequence derives from a woman between 50 and 59 years old with acute or convalescent COVID-19. CDR3 sequence: CASSQEGGGSEAFF. CDR3 DNA sequence: TGTGCCAGCAGCCAAGAAGGGGGGGGCTCTGAAGCTTTCTTT.